This T cell receptor (beta chain) comes out of a study of cytomegalovirus exposure and HLA in healthy donors. Using immunoSEQ multiplex PCR, the repertoire was profiled, and TCRdb retains in-frame clones only, with some absent. The profile shows over 200,000 clones, approximately 87% of them singletons. The CDR3 has 16 residues. Per germline, CDR1 SGDLS and CDR2 YYNGEE. Deletions cut 0 bases from V and 3 bases from J, with 10 bases between. Study conclusions and caveats: Reportedly, diagnosis of cytomegalovirus status by the classifier showed high specificity and sensitivity. The authors confirmed in vitro that three CMV-associated chains were specific for CMV antigens.

A note on this clone: Its antigen remains unidentified.

This receptor was identified in a woman aged 18-35 years in good health and CMV-seronegative. The chain carries TRBV9 and TRBJ1-6; D is ambiguous. Material for sequencing was PBMCs. CDR3 protein: CASSVGAGFYNSPLHF. The CDR3 DNA is TGTGCCAGCAGCGTAGGGGCGGGGTTCTATAATTCACCCCTCCACTTT. The full variable domain, completed using reference TRBV9 and TRBJ1-6, is DSGVTQTPKHLITATGQRVTLRCSPRSGDLSVYWYQQSLDQGLQFLIQYYNGEERAKGNILERFSAQQFPDLHSELNLSSLELGDSALYFCASSVGAGFYNSPLHFGNGTRLTVT.